This T cell receptor beta chain was found in a study of blood T cell repertoires in COVID-19. Study overall: The analysed material was cDNA or gDNA that came from T cells, B-cell-depleted T cells, or PBMCs.

TCRdb keeps only in-frame clones here, not all; method: immunoSEQ multiplex PCR. The sample has 200,000 to 300,000 clones, 85% to 90% seen once. The CDR3 has 15 amino acids. Germline V gene lookup returns CDR1 LGHDT and CDR2 YNNKEL (reference sequence). Losses at the gene ends were 2 bases for V and 3 bases for J; bases not matched to a gene: 2. Participants were aged about 18 to 100 years, lived in about 26 US areas, and enrolled virtually. This clonotype was sampled from a man aged 40-49 years who had recovered from COVID-19. The sequencing sample was made of PBMCs or T cells enriched from blood (not recorded which). The chain recombines TRBV3-1 (or the pseudogene TRBV3-2) with TRBJ2-2, with 8 bases lining up with TRBD1. In DNA form, the CDR3 reads TGTGCCAGCAGCCAAATGGGACAGGACACCGGGGAGCTGTTTTTT. Its protein is CASSQMGQDTGELFF.